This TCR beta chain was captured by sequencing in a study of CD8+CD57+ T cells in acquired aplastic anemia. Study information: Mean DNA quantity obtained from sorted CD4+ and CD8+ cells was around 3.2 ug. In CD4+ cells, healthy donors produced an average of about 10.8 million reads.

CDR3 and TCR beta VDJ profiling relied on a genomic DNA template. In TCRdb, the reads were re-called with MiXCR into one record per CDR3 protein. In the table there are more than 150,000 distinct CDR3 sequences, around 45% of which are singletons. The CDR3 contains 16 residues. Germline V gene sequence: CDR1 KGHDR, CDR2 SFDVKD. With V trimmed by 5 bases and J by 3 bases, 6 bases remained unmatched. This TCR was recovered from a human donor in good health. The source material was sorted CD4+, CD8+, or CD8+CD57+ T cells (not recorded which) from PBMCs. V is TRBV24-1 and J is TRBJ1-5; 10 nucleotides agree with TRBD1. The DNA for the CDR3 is TGTGCCACCAGTGCCGGGACAGGGGCCCTCAATCAGCCCCAGCATTTT. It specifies CATSAGTGALNQPQHF.